These 9 T cell receptor beta chains share one sample of origin, sequenced in a study of shared clonotypes between healthy human individuals (TCRdb year 2020). CD8 naive samples consisted of CD45RO-negative cells that were positively selected for CCR7, yielding a CD45RA+CCR7+ population without TemRA cells. Receptor amplification or capture employed the immunoSEQ multiplex PCR assay. TCRdb carries this immuneACCESS record with in-frame sequences only. Its versions omit some clonotypes, under half of them owing to an unresolved V gene in the studies checked, with the rest unexplained. Across this sample there are fewer than 1 million clones, with about 96% seen only once. The ten largest clones take up approximately 0.2% of the sample. Material for sequencing was naive CD8+ T cells sorted from blood. The cell subset or site label corresponds to: CD45RA+CCR7+. The receptors were gathered from a man aged 25-45 years in good health.

The chain employs TRBV4-1 and TRBJ2-7; TRBD1 aligns across 10 bases. The germline gives CDR1 MGHRA, CDR2 YSYEKL. V shed 1 base and J 1 base; nucleotides not matched to a gene: 4. The CDR3 is 16 amino acids. The CDR3 is CASSQGDRGISYEQYF. CDR3 DNA: TGCGCCAGCAGCCAAGGGGACAGGGGCATATCCTACGAGCAGTACTTC.

Regarding this clone: The sample holds other DNA sequences that translate to the same CDR3. The V and J genes are TRBV30 and TRBJ1-1; D is ambiguous. The V gene lost 0 bases and the J gene lost 5 bases, with 4 bases spanning the gap. Germline assignment: CDR1 GTSNPN and CDR2 SVGIG (reference sequence). This CDR3 is built from 11 residues. CDR3 coding DNA: TGTGCCTGGAGTGTAGGGACTGAAGCTTTCTTT. Encoded protein: CAWSVGTEAFF.

The rearrangement links TRBV28 to TRBJ2-3, with 8 bases matching TRBD2. Germline V lookup: CDR1 MDHEN, CDR2 SYDVKM. The CDR3 length is 16 residues. V lost 8 bases and J lost 5; bases outside the gene matches: 15. For the CDR3, the DNA is TGTGCCAGCGGACGTATAGCGGGACCCCGGGGAGATACGCAGTATTTT. Translating it yields CASGRIAGPRGDTQYF.

The V call is TRBV27, the J call TRBJ2-7, with 8 positions matching TRBD1. Germline CDR1 reads MNHEY; CDR2 reads SMNVEV (reference sequence). This CDR3 comprises 16 residues. The J segment lost 6 bases and the V segment lost 6 bases, leaving 16 bases of the junction unmatched. The CDR3 DNA sequence: TGTGCCAGCAGCCCGACTGATCGGACAGGGTTCTTCGAGCAGTACTTC. Protein: CASSPTDRTGFFEQYF.

Worth noting for this clone: The sample has other DNA sequences that encode this CDR3 too. The rearrangement joins TRBV7-9 to TRBJ1-1; D is unresolved. This CDR3 spans 11 amino acids. From germline, CDR1 is SEHNR and CDR2 FQNEAQ (reference sequence). V lost 4 bases and J lost 4, with 4 bases in between. CDR3 DNA: TGTGCCAGCAGCTCCAGCACTGAAGCTTTCTTT. It is translated as CASSSSTEAFF.

The chain couples TRBV27 to TRBJ1-2; D possibly corresponds to TRBD1 (5 bases). The V gene lost 11 bases and the J gene lost 2 bases, with 21 bases spanning the gap. The germline V gene has CDR1 MNHEY and CDR2 SMNVEV (reference sequence). The CDR3 is 15 amino acids. CDR3 sequence (DNA): TGTGCCTCGGGAGGGTGGGCCCAGGGAAACTATGGCTACACCTTC. Its protein is CASGGWAQGNYGYTF.

The V and J genes are TRBV4-3 and TRBJ1-2, with a weak D call TRBD1 (6 bases). Trimming removed 0 bases at V and 5 bases at J, with 19 bases between. Germline loops: CDR1 LGHNA, CDR2 YSLEER. This CDR3 comprises 17 residues. This CDR3 reads CASSQERGRSGEYGYTF. The CDR3 DNA is TGCGCCAGCAGCCAAGAACGTGGGAGGTCAGGGGAATATGGCTACACCTTC.

V usage is TRBV28 and J usage is TRBJ2-1, with 10 nucleotides matching TRBD2. V shed 5 bases, J shed 4 bases, and the junction held 17 bases outside the gene matches. The CDR3 runs 19 residues. CDR1 and CDR2 from the germline V gene are MDHEN and SYDVKM. The CDR3 bases are TGTGCCAGCAGTCCCGGGACTAGCGCCGCTCATACCATGTACAATGAGCAGTTCTTC. Protein product: CASSPGTSAAHTMYNEQFF.

This chain uses TRBV7-9 with TRBJ2-2; 10 nucleotides align to TRBD1. The germline CDR1 and CDR2 sequences are SEHNR and FQNEAQ (reference sequence). Unmatched junction bases numbered 2, after V lost 1 base and J lost 3 bases. The CDR3 has 16 residues. The CDR3, as DNA: TGTGCCAGCAGCTTAGTTGGGACAGGGGACACCGGGGAGCTGTTTTTT. This gives the protein CASSLVGTGDTGELFF. The full variable domain, rest sourced from reference TRBV7-9 and TRBJ2-2, is DTGVSQNPRHKITKRGQNVTFRCDPISEHNRLYWYRQTLGQGPEFLTYFQNEAQLEKSRLLSDRFSAERPKGSFSTLEIQRTEQGDSAMYLCASSLVGTGDTGELFFGEGSRLTVL.